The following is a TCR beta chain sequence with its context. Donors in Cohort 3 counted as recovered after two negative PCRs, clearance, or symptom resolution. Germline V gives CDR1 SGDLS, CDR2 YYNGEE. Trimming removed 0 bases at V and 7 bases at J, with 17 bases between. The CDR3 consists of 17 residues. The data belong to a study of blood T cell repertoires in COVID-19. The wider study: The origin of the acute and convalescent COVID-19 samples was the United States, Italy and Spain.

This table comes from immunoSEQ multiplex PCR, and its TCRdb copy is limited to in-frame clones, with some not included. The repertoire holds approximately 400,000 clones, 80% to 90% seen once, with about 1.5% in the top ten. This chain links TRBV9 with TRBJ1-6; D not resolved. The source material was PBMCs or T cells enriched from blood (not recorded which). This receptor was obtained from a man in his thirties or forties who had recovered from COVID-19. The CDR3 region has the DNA TGTGCCAGCAGCGTAGAAATTGGGCCCATCGTGAATTCACCCCTCCACTTT. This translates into CASSVEIGPIVNSPLHF.